This T cell receptor (beta chain) stems from a study of STAT3 mutations in large granular lymphocyte leukemia. On the study more broadly: Roughly half the longitudinally sequenced T-LGLL patients had canonical STAT3 mutations.

The protocol was immunoSEQ multiplex PCR, while the TCRdb copy is restricted to in-frame clones and leaves out a portion. The data hold about 16,000 clones, with 70% to 90% observed a single time. As regards this clone: As yet, its antigen is unknown.

CDR3 length equals 14 residues. V dropped 5 bases and J dropped 4 bases, with 9 bases sitting between them. Germline CDR1 reads LNHDA; CDR2 reads SQIVND (reference sequence). Overall study results and limits: Persisting codominant clonotypes may have hidden a small pathogenic clone. Every T-LGLL patient had at least one immunodominant TCRbeta clonotype.

The rearrangement uses TRBV19 and TRBJ1-6, with D hard to call. The TCR sequence derives from a man between 45 and 60 years old with T-cell large granular lymphocyte leukemia. Some clones in this sample may be carry-over from other donors' samples. Material: peripheral blood mononuclear cells. CDR3 sequence: CASSADGYNSPLHF. For the CDR3, the DNA is TGTGCCAGTAGTGCGGACGGTTATAATTCACCCCTCCACTTT.